The source of this TCR beta chain is a study of blood T cell repertoires in COVID-19. This clone was seen a single time. Germline V gives CDR1 SQVTM, CDR2 ANQGSEA. This CDR3 spans 13 amino acids. V dropped 4 bases and J dropped 1 base, with 10 bases sitting between them. Sequencing was performed with immunoSEQ multiplex PCR; in TCRdb, only in-frame clones are kept and a portion is missing. Of over 200,000 clones in the sample, over 80% were seen once. This clonotype was obtained from a man aged 18 to 30 with acute COVID-19. The chain has TRBV29-1 and TRBJ2-5; D is perhaps TRBD2 (5 bases). Sequences were obtained from PBMCs or T cells enriched from blood (not recorded which). CDR3 residues: CSVVGSGQETQYF. DNA for the CDR3: TGCAGCGTTGTCGGCAGCGGCCAAGAGACCCAGTACTTC.